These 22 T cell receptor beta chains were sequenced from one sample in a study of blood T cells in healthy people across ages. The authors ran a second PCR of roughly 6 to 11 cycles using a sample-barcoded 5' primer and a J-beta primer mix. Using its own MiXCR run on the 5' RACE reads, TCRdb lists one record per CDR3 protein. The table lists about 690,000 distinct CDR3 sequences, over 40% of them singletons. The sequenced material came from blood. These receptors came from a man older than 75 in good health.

CDR3 sequence (DNA): TGTGCCAGCAGGGGATCGGGGACAGGCTCCTACGAGCAGTACTTC. Its translation is CASRGSGTGSYEQYF. The chain is built from TRBV28 and TRBJ2-7; TRBD1 matches at 8 bases. The V segment lost 6 bases and the J segment 0 bases; nucleotides outside the gene matches: 7. Germline CDR1 reads MDHEN; CDR2 reads SYDVKM. The CDR3 length is 15 residues.

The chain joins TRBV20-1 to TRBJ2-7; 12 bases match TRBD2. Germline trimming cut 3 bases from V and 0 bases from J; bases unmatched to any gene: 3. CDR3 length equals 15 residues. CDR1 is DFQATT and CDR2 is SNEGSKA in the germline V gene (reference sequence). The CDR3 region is CSARETSGSSYEQYF. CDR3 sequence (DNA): TGCAGTGCTAGGGAGACTAGCGGGAGCTCCTACGAGCAGTACTTC.

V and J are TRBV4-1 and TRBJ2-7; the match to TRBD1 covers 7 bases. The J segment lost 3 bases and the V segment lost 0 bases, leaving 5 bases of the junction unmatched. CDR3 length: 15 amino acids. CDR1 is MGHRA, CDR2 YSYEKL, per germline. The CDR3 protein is CASSQDDRDGYEQYF. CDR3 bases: TGCGCCAGCAGCCAAGACGACAGGGACGGCTACGAGCAGTACTTC.

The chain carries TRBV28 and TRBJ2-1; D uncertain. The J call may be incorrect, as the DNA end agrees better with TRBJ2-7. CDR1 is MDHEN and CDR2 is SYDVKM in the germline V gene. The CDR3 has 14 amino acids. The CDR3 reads CASTLPSGANEQYF. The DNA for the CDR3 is TGTGCCAGCACCCTACCGAGTGGTGCCAATGAGCAGTACTTC.

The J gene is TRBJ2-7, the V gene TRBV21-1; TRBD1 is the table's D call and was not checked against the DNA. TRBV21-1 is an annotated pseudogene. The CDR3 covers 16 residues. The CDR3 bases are TGTGCCAGCAGCGCATTGGGGACGGAAAAATCCTACGAGCAGTACTTC. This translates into CASSALGTEKSYEQYF.

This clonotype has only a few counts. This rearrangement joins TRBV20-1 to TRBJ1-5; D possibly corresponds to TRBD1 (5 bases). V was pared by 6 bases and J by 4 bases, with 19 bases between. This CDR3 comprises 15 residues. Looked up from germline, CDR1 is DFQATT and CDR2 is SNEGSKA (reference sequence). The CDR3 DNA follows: TGCAGTGCCCTCAAAGGGACGGCGTTTAATCAGCCCCAGCATTTT. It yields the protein CSALKGTAFNQPQHF.

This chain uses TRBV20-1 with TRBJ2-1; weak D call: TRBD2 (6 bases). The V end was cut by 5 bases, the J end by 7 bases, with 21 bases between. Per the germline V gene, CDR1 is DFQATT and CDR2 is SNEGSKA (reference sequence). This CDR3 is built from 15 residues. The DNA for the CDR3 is TGCAGTGCTGCTCAACGGGAGTTTGGTATGAATGAGCAGTTCTTC. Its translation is CSAAQREFGMNEQFF.

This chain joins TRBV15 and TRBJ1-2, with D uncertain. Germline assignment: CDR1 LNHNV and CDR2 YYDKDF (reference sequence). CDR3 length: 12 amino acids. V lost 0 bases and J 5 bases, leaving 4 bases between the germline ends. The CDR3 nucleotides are TGTGCCACCAGCAGAGATCATTATGGCTACACCTTC. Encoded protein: CATSRDHYGYTF. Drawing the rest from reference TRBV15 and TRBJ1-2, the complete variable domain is DAMVIQNPRYQVTQFGKPVTLSCSQTLNHNVMYWYQQKSSQAPKLLFHYYDKDFNNEADTPDNFQSRRPNTSFCFLDIRSPGLGDTAMYLCATSRDHYGYTFGSGTRLTVV.

CDR3 loop: CASSLSGSGNSPLHF. The CDR3 nucleotides read TGTGCCAGCAGTCTCTCAGGGAGTGGTAATTCACCCCTCCACTTT. This chain links TRBV11-2 with TRBJ1-6, with D possibly being TRBD1 (5 bases). CDR3 length: 15 residues. V dropped 6 bases and J dropped 6 bases, with 15 bases sitting between them. Looked up from germline, CDR1 is SGHAT and CDR2 is FQNNGV.

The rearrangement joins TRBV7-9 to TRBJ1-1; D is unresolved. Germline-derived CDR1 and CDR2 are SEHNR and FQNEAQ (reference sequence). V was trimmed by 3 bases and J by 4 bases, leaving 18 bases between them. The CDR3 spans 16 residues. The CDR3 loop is CASSFMAGYYSTEAFF. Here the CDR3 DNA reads TGTGCCAGCAGCTTTATGGCAGGCTATTATTCCACTGAAGCTTTCTTT.

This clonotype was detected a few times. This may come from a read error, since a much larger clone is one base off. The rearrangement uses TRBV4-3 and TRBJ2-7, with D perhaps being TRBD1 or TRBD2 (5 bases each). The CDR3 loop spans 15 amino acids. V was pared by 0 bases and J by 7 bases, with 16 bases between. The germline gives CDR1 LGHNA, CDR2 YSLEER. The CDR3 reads CASSQDRTGHNEQYF. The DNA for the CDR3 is TGCGCCAGCAGCCAAGATCGGACTGGACACAATGAGCAGTACTTC.

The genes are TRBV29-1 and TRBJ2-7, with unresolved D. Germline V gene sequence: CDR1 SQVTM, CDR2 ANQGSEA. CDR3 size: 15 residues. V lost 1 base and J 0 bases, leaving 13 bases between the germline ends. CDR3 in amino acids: CSVEARAGSSYEQYF. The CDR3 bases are TGCAGCGTTGAAGCTAGAGCAGGCAGCTCCTACGAGCAGTACTTC.

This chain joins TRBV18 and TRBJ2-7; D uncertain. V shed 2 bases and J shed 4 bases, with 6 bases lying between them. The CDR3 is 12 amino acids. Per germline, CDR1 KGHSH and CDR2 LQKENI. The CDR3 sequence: CASSPIGYEQYF. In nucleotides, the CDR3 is TGTGCCAGCTCACCAATAGGTTACGAGCAGTACTTC.

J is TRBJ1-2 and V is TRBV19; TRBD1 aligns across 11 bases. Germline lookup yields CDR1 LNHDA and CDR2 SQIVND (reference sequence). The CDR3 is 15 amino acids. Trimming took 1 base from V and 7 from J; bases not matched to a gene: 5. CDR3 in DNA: TGTGCCAGTAGTATAGCTGGACAGGGGGCAGTTGGCTACACCTTC. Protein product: CASSIAGQGAVGYTF.

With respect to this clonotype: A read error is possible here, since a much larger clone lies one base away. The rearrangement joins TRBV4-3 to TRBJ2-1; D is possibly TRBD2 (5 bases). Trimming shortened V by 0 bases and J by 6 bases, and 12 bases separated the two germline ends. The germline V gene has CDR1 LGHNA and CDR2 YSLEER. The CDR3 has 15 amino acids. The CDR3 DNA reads TGCGCCAGCAGCCAAGATGCCGCGGACTCCAATGAGCAGTTCTTC. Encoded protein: CASSQDAADSNEQFF.

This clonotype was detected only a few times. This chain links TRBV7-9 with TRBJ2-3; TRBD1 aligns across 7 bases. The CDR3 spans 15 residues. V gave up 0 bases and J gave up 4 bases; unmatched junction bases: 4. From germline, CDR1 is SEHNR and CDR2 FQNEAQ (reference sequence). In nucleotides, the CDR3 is TGTGCCAGCAGCTTAGCAGGGACAGCGTCAGATACGCAGTATTTT. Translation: CASSLAGTASDTQYF. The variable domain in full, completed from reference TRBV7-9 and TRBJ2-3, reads DTGVSQNPRHKITKRGQNVTFRCDPISEHNRLYWYRQTLGQGPEFLTYFQNEAQLEKSRLLSDRFSAERPKGSFSTLEIQRTEQGDSAMYLCASSLAGTASDTQYFGPGTRLTVL.

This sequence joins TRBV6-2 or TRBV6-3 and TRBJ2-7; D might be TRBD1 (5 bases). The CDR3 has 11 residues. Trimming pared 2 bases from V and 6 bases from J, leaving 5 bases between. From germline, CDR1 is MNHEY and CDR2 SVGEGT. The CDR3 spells CASSYTGEQYF. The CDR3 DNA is TGTGCCAGCAGTTACACAGGCGAGCAGTACTTC.

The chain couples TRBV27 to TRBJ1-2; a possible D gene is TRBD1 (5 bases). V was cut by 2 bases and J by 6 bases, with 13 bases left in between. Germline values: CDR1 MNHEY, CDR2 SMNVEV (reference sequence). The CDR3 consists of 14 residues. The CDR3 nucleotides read TGTGCCAGCAGTTTAATTCCCAGGGCGAATGGCTACACCTTC. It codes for CASSLIPRANGYTF.

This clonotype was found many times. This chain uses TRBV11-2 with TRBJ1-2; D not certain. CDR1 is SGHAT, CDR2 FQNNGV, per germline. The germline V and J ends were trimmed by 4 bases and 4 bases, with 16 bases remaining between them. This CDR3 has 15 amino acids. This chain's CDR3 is CASSSTREGIYGYTF. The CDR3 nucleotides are TGTGCCAGCAGCTCAACAAGGGAGGGCATCTATGGCTACACCTTC.

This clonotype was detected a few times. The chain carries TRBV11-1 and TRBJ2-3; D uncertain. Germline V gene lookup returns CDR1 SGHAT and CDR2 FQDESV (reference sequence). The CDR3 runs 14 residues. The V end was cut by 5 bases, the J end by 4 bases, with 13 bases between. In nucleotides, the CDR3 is TGTGCCAGCAGCCGGACGATGGGTTCAGATACGCAGTATTTT. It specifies CASSRTMGSDTQYF.

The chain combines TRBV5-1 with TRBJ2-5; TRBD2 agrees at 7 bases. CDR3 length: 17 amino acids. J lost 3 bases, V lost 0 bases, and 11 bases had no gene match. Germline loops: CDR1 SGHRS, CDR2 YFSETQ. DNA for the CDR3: TGCGCCAGCAGCTTGGGTTGGCAAGCGGGGTCAAAAGAGACCCAGTACTTC. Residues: CASSLGWQAGSKETQYF.

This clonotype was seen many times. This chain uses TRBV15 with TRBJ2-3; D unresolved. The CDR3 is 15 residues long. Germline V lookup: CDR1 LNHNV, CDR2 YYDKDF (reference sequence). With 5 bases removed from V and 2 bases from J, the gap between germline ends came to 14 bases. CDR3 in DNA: TGTGCCACCAGCTGGGGATTGTCTCTCACAGATACGCAGTATTTT. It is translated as CATSWGLSLTDTQYF.